This TCR beta chain was sequenced in a study of cytomegalovirus exposure and HLA in healthy donors. Germline V gene lookup returns CDR1 GTSNPN and CDR2 SVGIG (reference sequence). V was trimmed by 2 bases and J by 6 bases, leaving 9 bases between them. CDR3 length: 12 amino acids. A multiplex PCR was run with 60 Vbeta primers and 13 Jbeta primers. This table comes from immunoSEQ multiplex PCR, and its TCRdb copy is limited to in-frame clones, with some not included. This table holds fewer than 150,000 clones, over 70% found once. V gene TRBV30 combines with J gene TRBJ2-3, with a possible D match to TRBD2 (5 bases). The clonotype comes from a female donor in good health and CMV-seropositive. Specimen: PBMCs. CDR3 DNA: TGTGCCTGGAGTTCCCCGGGGGATACGCAGTATTTT. This translates into CAWSSPGDTQYF.